This TCR beta chain was sequenced during a study of blood T cell repertoires in COVID-19. The germline CDR1 and CDR2 sequences are SGDLS and YYNGEE. Unmatched junction bases numbered 7, after V lost 4 bases and J lost 7 bases. The CDR3 length is 14 residues. Method: immunoSEQ multiplex PCR; TCRdb's copy keeps in-frame clones and lacks some. The sample carries 400,000 to 550,000 clones, approximately 90% recorded once. Sequenced material: peripheral blood. This chain uses TRBV9 with TRBJ1-5, with 8 bases aligning to TRBD1. The TCR was taken from a woman in her 30s with acute or convalescent COVID-19. CDR3 sequence reads: CASSNGQGGQPQHF. In DNA form, the CDR3 reads TGTGCCAGCAGCAATGGACAGGGAGGCCAGCCCCAGCATTTT.